This T cell receptor (beta chain) emerged from a study of CD8 T cells in ankylosing spondylitis. This clonotype was found many times. MiXCR, run by TCRdb on the 5' RACE reads, gives a single entry per CDR3 protein. The data contain about 96,000 distinct CDR3 sequences, 7.5% to 9% of them singletons. CDR1 and CDR2 (germline): MDHEN, SYDVKM. The CDR3 length is 14 residues. V shed 5 bases and J shed 7 bases, with 15 bases lying between them. The TCR was taken from a male donor with ankylosing spondylitis or in good health (not recorded which). This chain uses TRBV28 with TRBJ2-1; TRBD1 or TRBD2 may be the D gene (5 bases each). Specimen: blood, either unsorted or a sorted T cell fraction (not recorded which). CDR3 sequence reads: CASSLDRRGNEQFF. In DNA form, the CDR3 reads TGTGCCAGCAGTCTCGACAGAAGAGGGAATGAGCAGTTCTTC.